This T cell receptor beta chain was identified in a study of blood T cell repertoires in COVID-19. Some clones are missing from TCRdb's copy, which holds only in-frame ones; the method was immunoSEQ multiplex PCR. Seen here are more than 150,000 clones, 83% observed once, and the top ten hold about 6%. Sequencing used peripheral blood. The origin of this receptor is a woman aged 40 to 50 with acute or convalescent COVID-19.

For the CDR3, the DNA is TGTGCCAGCAGCTTACCAGCGGGAGTTCATGATACGCAGTATTTT. Protein: CASSLPAGVHDTQYF. The rearrangement uses TRBV7-9 and TRBJ2-3, with 8 bases fitting TRBD2. CDR1 and CDR2 (germline): SEHNR, FQNEAQ (reference sequence). The CDR3 has 15 amino acids. Losses at the gene ends were 2 bases for V and 6 bases for J; bases not matched to a gene: 7.